This record looks at one T cell receptor beta chain sequence and its context. The antigen remains unidentified. The germline gene is not matched at one end of the junction; a read error may be the cause. The length of the CDR3 is 16 residues. Germline V lookup: CDR1 SGHRS, CDR2 YFSETQ. Investigators took RNA and DNA out together from 20-30 mg of unsorted bulk tissue. The investigators made TCR beta cDNA from roughly 0.55 ug total RNA, using a constant-region primer. Investigators got TCR beta libraries out of three nested multiplex PCR rounds, done with slightly modified ARM-PCR. It was with TRBV1-TRBV30 forward primers and a C-beta reverse primer that the first two PCR rounds were run, at roughly 10 cycles each. TCRdb passed the multiplex PCR reads through MiXCR, listing each CDR3 protein once. The sample consists of 75,000 or so distinct CDR3 sequences, 60% to 75% of them appearing once. These data belong to a study of tumor-infiltrating lymphocytes in primary liver carcinoma.

Findings and limits, study-wide: Tumor specimens were characterized by a significantly higher top-250-clone fraction than blood (p = 0.039).

The V gene is TRBV5-1, the J gene TRBJ2-2; the D gene is possibly TRBD2 (6 bases). The sample taken for sequencing was liver tumor tissue from sampling region 4. Documented subset: tumor region T4, right-lateral pole. This clonotype was sampled from a man between 35 and 55 years old with primary liver carcinoma and hepatitis B virus infection. The CDR3 protein is CASSFRISENTGGLFF. The CDR3 DNA reads TGCGCCAGCAGTTTCCGCATTAGCGAGAACACCGGGGGGCTGTTTTTT.